Each of the 20 T cell receptor beta chains below was sequenced from the same sample in a study of CD4 T cells in relation to SARS-CoV-2 and coronaviruses. Unexposed donor CD4+ T cells date from about 2011-2018, before the COVID-19 pandemic. Here immunoSEQ multiplex PCR was the method, and the copy in TCRdb shows in-frame clones only, minus some. The sample holds tens of thousands of clones, just over 90% seen once. Specimen: naive CD4+ T cells from PBMCs. As for subset: naive CD4+ T cells isolated by negative enrichment. The receptors here all came from a human donor in good health.

The CDR3 is CASSPAGDTEAFF. The CDR3 region has the DNA TGTGCCAGCTCACCGGCGGGAGACACTGAAGCTTTCTTT. The chain uses TRBV18 and TRBJ1-1; D gene unclear. The CDR3 runs to 13 residues. Germline CDR1 is KGHSH and CDR2 is LQKENI. Trimming took off 3 bases at V and 3 bases at J, with 8 bases between the two ends.

The CDR3 reads CASSPGQHNQPQHF. The CDR3 DNA is TGTGCCAGCAGTCCAGGACAGCACAATCAGCCCCAGCATTTT. The chain employs TRBV28 and TRBJ1-5, with D tentatively TRBD1 (6 bases). CDR1 and CDR2 (germline): MDHEN, SYDVKM. The CDR3 runs 14 residues. The V and J ends lost 5 bases and 3 bases respectively, with 11 bases between them.

The rearrangement uses TRBV5-1 and TRBJ2-1; D is uncertain. CDR1 SGHRS and CDR2 YFSETQ come from the germline V gene. The V end was cut by 4 bases, the J end by 4 bases, with 9 bases between. This CDR3 region has 13 residues. CDR3 protein: CASSEDGYNEQFF. For the CDR3, the DNA is TGCGCCAGCAGCGAGGACGGATACAATGAGCAGTTCTTC.

The chain joins TRBV27 to TRBJ2-2; tentatively, D is TRBD1 (6 bases). The V gene lost 1 base and the J gene lost 3 bases, with 18 bases spanning the gap. CDR3 length: 18 residues. Per germline, CDR1 MNHEY and CDR2 SMNVEV (reference sequence). DNA for the CDR3: TGTGCCAGCAGTTTATTTTCCCGGATACAGGGCGACACCGGGGAGCTGTTTTTT. Its translation: CASSLFSRIQGDTGELFF.

The V call is TRBV4-1, the J call TRBJ1-3; no clear D. The CDR3 spans 15 residues. Trimming took 0 bases from V and 7 from J, leaving 13 bases between them. Germline V gene data show CDR1 as MGHRA and CDR2 as YSYEKL. The CDR3 sequence is CASSQETGLGNTIYF. CDR3 DNA: TGCGCCAGCAGCCAAGAGACGGGGTTAGGGAACACCATATATTTT.

The rearrangement uses TRBV4-1 and TRBJ1-2; TRBD1 matches at 12 bases. CDR1 MGHRA and CDR2 YSYEKL come from the germline V gene. This CDR3 region has 15 residues. J lost 4 bases, V lost 4 bases, and 4 bases had no gene match. The CDR3 DNA is TGCGCCAGCAGCCCGGGACAGGGGGCGGGCTATGGCTACACCTTC. It translates to CASSPGQGAGYGYTF.

This chain connects TRBV19 to TRBJ1-5; 7 bases align to TRBD1. The CDR3 has 17 amino acids. Germline V lookup: CDR1 LNHDA, CDR2 SQIVND (reference sequence). The trim removed 1 base at V and 1 base at J, leaving 7 bases unmatched. The CDR3 here is CASSIGLRDRSNQPQHF. The CDR3 bases are TGTGCCAGTAGTATAGGACTCCGGGACAGAAGCAATCAGCCCCAGCATTTT.

CDR3 DNA sequence: TGTGCCTGGAGTCAGACTGATGCTCGACCTTACATGAACACTGAAGCTTTCTTT. Encoded protein: CAWSQTDARPYMNTEAFF. The chain employs TRBV30 and TRBJ1-1, with D unclear. Germline CDR1 is GTSNPN and CDR2 is SVGIG (reference sequence). V lost 2 bases to trimming and J lost 0 bases, with 22 bases between them. CDR3 length: 18 amino acids. Full variable domain (remainder filled in from reference TRBV30 and TRBJ1-1): SQTIHQWPATLVQPVGSPLSLECTVEGTSNPNLYWYRQAAGRGLQLLFYSVGIGQISSEVPQNLSASRPQDRQFILSSKKLLLSDSGFYLCAWSQTDARPYMNTEAFFGQGTRLTVV.

DNA of the CDR3: TGTGCCAGCAGTTCCGACAAGAGGGGACCATCAGATACGCAGTATTTT. Translating gives CASSSDKRGPSDTQYF. V usage is TRBV28 and J usage is TRBJ2-3; D is perhaps TRBD1 or TRBD2 (5 bases each). Germline V CDR1 and CDR2: MDHEN, SYDVKM. Trimming shortened V by 4 bases and J by 4 bases, and 18 bases separated the two germline ends. The CDR3 loop spans 16 amino acids.

This chain connects TRBV28 to TRBJ2-7, with D possibly called TRBD1 or TRBD2 (7 bases each). CDR1 and CDR2 from the germline V gene are MDHEN and SYDVKM. The length of the CDR3 is 15 residues. V lost 3 bases, J lost 5 bases, and 17 bases lay in between. The CDR3 DNA reads TGTGCCAGCAGTTTGGCAGGGGGGGCGCGCGACGAGCAGTACTTC. Translation gives CASSLAGGARDEQYF.

J is TRBJ2-1 and V is TRBV10-3; D unclear. Germline V gives CDR1 ENHRY, CDR2 SYGVKD. The CDR3 has 13 residues. V lost 0 bases and J lost 9, with 9 bases in between. The CDR3 DNA is TGTGCCATCAGTGAGTCTCTCGCAGGTGAGCAGTTCTTC. It is translated as CAISESLAGEQFF.

The rearrangement joins TRBV7-6 to TRBJ2-2, with D possibly matching TRBD2 (7 bases). This CDR3 has 15 residues. The ends were cut back, 3 bases at V and 6 bases at J, with 14 bases in the middle. The germline V gene has CDR1 SGHVS and CDR2 FNYEAQ. The CDR3 sequence is CASSFLLGGPGELFF. CDR3 nucleotides: TGTGCCAGCAGCTTCCTACTGGGGGGGCCCGGGGAGCTGTTTTTT.

The chain recombines TRBV29-1 with TRBJ2-5; 9 bases line up with TRBD1. The length of the CDR3 is 12 residues. The trim removed 6 bases at V and 5 bases at J, leaving 4 bases unmatched. CDR1 and CDR2 from the germline V gene are SQVTM and ANQGSEA. The CDR3 DNA reads TGCAGCGTCGGGACAGGGATGGAGACCCAGTACTTC. Its translation: CSVGTGMETQYF.

This chain uses TRBV18 with TRBJ1-5; D not resolved. The CDR3 sequence is 13 residues long. In germline, CDR1 is KGHSH, CDR2 LQKENI. Trimming took off 3 bases at V and 5 bases at J, with 8 bases between the two ends. The CDR3 nucleotides are TGTGCCAGCTCACCGACATCGGATCAGCCCCAGCATTTT. Its translation: CASSPTSDQPQHF.

J is TRBJ1-6 and V is TRBV28; tentative D call: TRBD1 (6 bases). Trimming removed 6 bases from V and 10 bases from J, with 19 bases in between. Looked up from germline, CDR1 is MDHEN and CDR2 is SYDVKM. CDR3 length: 15 amino acids. Here the CDR3 DNA reads TGTGCCAGCAGAACCTCGGGGGCAGGGTTATCACCCCTCCACTTT. Its protein product is CASRTSGAGLSPLHF.

This chain links TRBV4-1 with TRBJ2-3; 9 bases fit TRBD1. The CDR3 length is 19 residues. Germline loops: CDR1 MGHRA, CDR2 YSYEKL. The V gene end was trimmed by 0 bases and the J gene end by 2 bases; junction bases not matched to a gene: 12. This CDR3 is CASSQDDPLQGAYTDTQYF. CDR3 coding DNA: TGCGCCAGCAGCCAAGACGACCCTCTACAGGGGGCATACACAGATACGCAGTATTTT.

The rearrangement joins TRBV15 to TRBJ1-5; 11 bases are shared with TRBD1. V lost 8 bases to trimming and J lost 6 bases; unmatched junction nucleotides: 9. CDR1 is LNHNV, CDR2 YYDKDF, per germline (reference sequence). There are 15 residues in the CDR3. The CDR3: CATAPGTGGGQPQHF. DNA for the CDR3: TGTGCCACCGCTCCGGGGACAGGGGGGGGTCAGCCCCAGCATTTT.

The chain combines TRBV7-9 with TRBJ1-1, with D tentatively TRBD1 (5 bases). Trimming left V 5 bases short and J 8 bases short, with 18 bases between. The CDR3 spans 14 residues. The germline V gene encodes CDR1 SEHNR and CDR2 FQNEAQ (reference sequence). The DNA of the CDR3 is TGTGCCAGCAGCAACCGGGACCCCCACCGGGAAGCTTTCTTT. The encoded protein is CASSNRDPHREAFF.

The chain couples TRBV30 to TRBJ2-7, with 11 bases matching TRBD1. Germline CDR1 is GTSNPN and CDR2 is SVGIG (reference sequence). Germline trimming cut 6 bases from V and 6 bases from J; bases unmatched to any gene: 10. The CDR3 is 14 amino acids. CDR3 nucleotides: TGTGCCTGTAGCCCCGGGACAGGGGGGTCCGAGCAGTACTTC. It encodes CACSPGTGGSEQYF.

This chain uses TRBV18 with TRBJ2-5, with D unresolved. CDR3 length: 11 amino acids. Germline CDR1 KGHSH, CDR2 LQKENI. Trimming took off 4 bases at V and 3 bases at J, with 3 bases between the two ends. The CDR3 loop is CASSLEETQYF. CDR3 in DNA: TGTGCCAGCTCACTCGAAGAGACCCAGTACTTC.